This is a list of T cell receptor beta chains from one sample in a study of T cells after yellow fever vaccination. TCRdb reprocessed the 5' RACE reads with MiXCR, giving one entry per CDR3 protein. The data hold 250,000 to 400,000 distinct CDR3 sequences, with around 4.3% observed a single time. The sample in question was PBMCs, obtained 15 days after the yellow fever booster vaccination. The receptors shown here come from a man aged 18 to 30 who received the YFV17D yellow fever vaccine. The CDR3 runs from the conserved cysteine through the conserved F or W. A D gene is named only where the DNA matches it firmly. Not every row has a clone size; where given, it reads once, few, many or a size class.

clone_size,cdr3_length,d_call,v_call,j_call,cdr3_aa,cdr3_nt
few,15,TRBD1,TRBV20-1,TRBJ2-7,CSARWGTGGSYEQYF,TGCAGTGCTCGGTGGGGGACAGGGGGCTCCTACGAGCAGTACTTC
many,12,TRBD1,TRBV6-2/TRBV6-3,TRBJ2-7,CASSYSGDREYF,TGTGCCAGCAGTTACTCGGGGGACAGGGAATACTTC
NA,15,TRBD1,TRBV18,TRBJ2-5,CASTQGTGGGETQYF,TGTGCCAGCACACAAGGGACAGGGGGCGGAGAGACCCAGTACTTC
many,14,NA,TRBV4-3,TRBJ2-2,CASSQEARTGELFF,TGCGCCAGCAGCCAAGAGGCCCGCACCGGGGAGCTGTTTTTT
many,16,TRBD1,TRBV4-3,TRBJ2-3,CASSQDRTGGADTQYF,TGCGCCAGCAGCCAAGATCGGACAGGGGGCGCGGATACGCAGTATTTT
NA,15,NA,TRBV15,TRBJ1-6,CATSRGNGVETPLHF,TGTGCCACCAGCAGAGGAAATGGGGTTGAAACACCCCTCCACTTT
many,17,NA,TRBV6-2/TRBV6-3,TRBJ2-5,CASSYSKTGPALGTQYF,TGTGCCAGCAGTTACTCGAAGACGGGACCAGCCTTGGGGACCCAGTACTTC
many,15,TRBD1,TRBV4-3,TRBJ1-6,CASSRDSSNNSPLHF,TGCGCCAGCAGCAGGGACAGTTCCAATAATTCACCCCTCCACTTT
few,16,NA,TRBV2,TRBJ1-1,CASSDQASFLGTEAFF,TGTGCCAGCAGTGATCAGGCATCCTTCCTCGGCACTGAAGCTTTCTTT
few,11,NA,TRBV30,TRBJ1-5,CAWGRSQPQHF,TGTGCCTGGGGTAGGAGTCAGCCCCAGCATTTT
NA,16,TRBD2,TRBV6-5,TRBJ2-1,CASSYSAGGPGNEQFF,TGTGCCAGCAGTTACTCGGCGGGGGGGCCAGGAAATGAGCAGTTCTTC
many,14,NA,TRBV15,TRBJ1-6,CATSRTVYNSPLHF,TGTGCCACCAGCAGAACCGTATATAATTCACCCCTCCACTTT
NA,15,TRBD2,TRBV4-3,TRBJ2-3,CASSQDLAGADTQYF,TGCGCCAGCAGCCAAGATCTAGCGGGGGCAGATACGCAGTATTTT
NA,16,NA,TRBV6-5,TRBJ2-1,CASSHETYDKAPEQFF,TGTGCCAGCAGTCACGAAACCTACGACAAAGCACCTGAGCAGTTCTTC
many,14,TRBD2,TRBV7-2,TRBJ2-3,CASSSGLVTDTQYF,TGTGCCAGCAGCTCCGGACTAGTCACAGATACGCAGTATTTT
NA,18,NA,TRBV4-2,TRBJ2-7,CASSQDLSASTVTYEQYF,TGTGCCAGCAGCCAAGATCTTAGCGCCTCGACCGTTACCTACGAGCAGTACTTC
many,14,NA,TRBV5-1,TRBJ1-2,CASSLESTNYGYTF,TGCGCCAGCAGCTTGGAAAGTACTAACTATGGCTACACCTTC
NA,16,TRBD2,TRBV4-3,TRBJ2-1,CASSPEPWTSGGEQFF,TGCGCCAGCAGCCCCGAACCGTGGACTAGCGGGGGGGAGCAGTTCTTC
NA,17,TRBD2,TRBV7-2,TRBJ2-1,CASSLWPRAGGSNEQFF,TGTGCCAGCAGCTTATGGCCTCGAGCGGGGGGCTCCAATGAGCAGTTCTTC
few,13,TRBD2,TRBV12-3/TRBV12-4,TRBJ2-5,CASRWTSGETQYF,TGTGCCAGCAGATGGACTAGCGGAGAGACCCAGTACTTC
many,15,NA,TRBV20-1,TRBJ2-1,CSVTRLGGLYNEQFF,TGCAGTGTCACAAGGCTGGGGGGCCTTTACAATGAGCAGTTCTTC
many,13,NA,TRBV5-6,TRBJ2-1,CASSPTEYNEQFF,TGTGCCAGCAGCCCGACGGAGTACAATGAGCAGTTCTTC
many,15,NA,TRBV6-1,TRBJ1-2,CASSAPQGPPYGYTF,TGTGCCAGCAGTGCCCCACAGGGACCCCCCTATGGCTACACCTTC
few,14,NA,TRBV19,TRBJ2-3,CASSSDRRRDTQYF,TGTGCCAGTAGTTCAGACAGGCGGAGGGATACGCAGTATTTT
few,15,TRBD1,TRBV9,TRBJ1-4,CASSVGDRENEKLFF,TGTGCCAGCAGCGTAGGCGACAGGGAGAATGAAAAACTGTTTTTT
few,15,NA,TRBV9,TRBJ1-1,CASSVTPGVNTEAFF,TGTGCCAGCAGCGTAACTCCGGGGGTGAACACTGAAGCTTTCTTT
few,16,NA,TRBV27,TRBJ1-6,CASSPGVNRPGSPLHF,TGTGCCAGCAGTCCCGGGGTAAACCGGCCGGGTTCACCCCTCCACTTT
many,17,NA,TRBV7-8,TRBJ2-3,CASSIPRIPINTDTQYF,TGTGCCAGCAGCATACCCAGGATCCCAATCAACACAGATACGCAGTATTTT
many,13,TRBD1,TRBV5-1,TRBJ1-2,CASSSLDRDGYTF,TGCGCCAGCAGCTCGTTGGACAGGGATGGCTACACCTTC
few,17,NA,TRBV5-1,TRBJ2-3,CASSLTRNPHNTDTQYF,TGCGCCAGCAGCTTGACCCGAAACCCCCACAACACAGATACGCAGTATTTT
few,12,NA,TRBV12-3/TRBV12-4,TRBJ2-7,CASSFNDYEQYF,TGTGCCAGCAGTTTTAACGACTACGAGCAGTACTTC
many,15,NA,TRBV6-5,TRBJ1-5,CASSYSYTGNQPQHF,TGTGCCAGCAGTTACTCGTACACGGGCAATCAGCCCCAGCATTTT
NA,13,NA,TRBV6-5,TRBJ1-2,CASKRDLNYGYTF,TGTGCCAGCAAGAGGGACTTAAACTATGGCTACACCTTC
many,15,TRBD1,TRBV10-3,TRBJ1-2,CAISDVGTDVYGYTF,TGTGCCATCAGTGATGTTGGGACAGATGTCTATGGCTACACCTTC
few,13,NA,TRBV7-2,TRBJ1-1,CAVQRGLNTEAFF,TGTGCCGTCCAACGGGGTCTGAACACTGAAGCTTTCTTT
NA,14,TRBD1,TRBV18,TRBJ1-2,CASSPEGQGSGYTF,TGTGCCAGCTCACCAGAGGGACAGGGTTCGGGCTACACCTTC
NA,14,TRBD1,TRBV20-1,TRBJ2-3,CSATGQVFADTQYF,TGCAGTGCTACGGGACAGGTTTTCGCAGATACGCAGTATTTT
many,17,TRBD1,TRBV6-5,TRBJ1-2,CASSQTLGTGWGYGYTF,TGTGCCAGCAGTCAGACCCTCGGGACAGGATGGGGTTATGGCTACACCTTC
NA,11,NA,TRBV30,TRBJ1-6,CALTGAGPLHF,TGTGCCCTGACGGGGGCAGGACCCCTCCACTTT
many,13,NA,TRBV20-1,TRBJ2-2,CSARVANTGELFF,TGCAGTGCTAGAGTAGCGAACACCGGGGAGCTGTTTTTT
many,13,NA,TRBV7-2,TRBJ2-5,CASSSPGAKTQYF,TGTGCCAGCAGCTCTCCAGGGGCGAAGACCCAGTACTTC
many,13,NA,TRBV9,TRBJ1-2,CASSVGKVDGYTF,TGTGCCAGCAGCGTAGGAAAAGTCGATGGCTACACCTTC
many,16,TRBD2,TRBV30,TRBJ2-3,CAWSVWAGGSTDTQYF,TGTGCCTGGAGTGTGTGGGCGGGGGGGAGCACAGATACGCAGTATTTT
once,14,NA,TRBV14,TRBJ2-2,CASSQRAWTGELFF,TGTGCCAGCAGCCAGAGGGCGTGGACCGGGGAGCTGTTTTTT
NA,13,NA,TRBV20-1,TRBJ2-1,CSASISTGNEQFF,TGCAGTGCTAGTATTAGCACGGGCAATGAGCAGTTCTTC
many,13,NA,TRBV6-5,TRBJ2-5,CASRNTRKETQYF,TGTGCCAGCAGAAATACAAGGAAAGAGACCCAGTACTTC
few,14,TRBD1,TRBV29-1,TRBJ2-3,CSVAGQGWADTQYF,TGCAGCGTTGCGGGACAGGGATGGGCAGATACGCAGTATTTT
many,15,NA,TRBV5-1,TRBJ2-5,CASSLSLQGQETQYF,TGCGCCAGCAGCTTGAGCTTGCAGGGACAAGAGACCCAGTACTTC
NA,14,NA,TRBV5-4,TRBJ1-4,CASSPGVESEKLFF,TGTGCCAGCAGCCCCGGGGTCGAGAGTGAAAAACTGTTTTTT
NA,14,TRBD1,TRBV12-3/TRBV12-4,TRBJ1-6,CASRKTGGHSPLHF,TGTGCCAGCAGGAAGACAGGGGGGCATTCACCCCTCCACTTT
few,13,NA,TRBV5-1,TRBJ2-4,CASSTSGENIQYF,TGCGCCAGCAGCACCTCGGGAGAAAACATTCAGTACTTC
few,13,NA,TRBV29-1,TRBJ1-3,CSVHLGSGNTIYF,TGCAGCGTTCATCTGGGGAGTGGAAACACCATATATTTT
few,16,NA,TRBV7-2,TRBJ2-2,CASSPPQGGNTGELFF,TGTGCCAGCAGCCCGCCGCAGGGAGGAAACACCGGGGAGCTGTTTTTT
NA,15,NA,TRBV7-2,TRBJ1-2,CASSFKPGTASGYTF,TGTGCCAGCAGCTTTAAGCCAGGGACGGCGTCTGGCTACACCTTC
many,15,NA,TRBV15,TRBJ2-1,CATSASPRGGNEQFF,TGTGCCACCAGCGCATCCCCCAGGGGAGGCAATGAGCAGTTCTTC